This T cell receptor beta chain stems from a study of blood T cell repertoires in COVID-19. About the research overall: Whether acute or convalescent, the COVID-19 samples came from the United States, Italy and Spain.

Per the germline V gene, CDR1 is SGHTA and CDR2 is FQGNSA. This CDR3 is built from 13 residues. V lost 5 bases, J lost 10 bases, and 9 bases stayed unmatched. Per the original data handling: Cell counts per sample came from amplifying reference gene primers. Using immunoSEQ multiplex PCR, the repertoire was profiled, and TCRdb retains in-frame clones only, with some absent. V and J calls and clone size are those listed in that table; D and trimming were worked out from the DNA. The table shows about 260,000 clones, with around 90% occurring only once. The sequenced sample consisted of peripheral blood. J is TRBJ1-1 and V is TRBV7-2, with 8 bases matching TRBD1. This TCR derives from a woman aged 40 to 50 with acute or convalescent COVID-19. CDR3 residues: CASSLDWDRRAFF. The DNA for the CDR3 is TGTGCCAGCAGCCTAGACTGGGACAGGCGAGCTTTCTTT. Full variable domain (missing parts from reference TRBV7-2 and TRBJ1-1): GAGVSQSPSNKVTEKGKDVELRCDPISGHTALYWYRQSLGQGLEFLIYFQGNSAPDKSGLPSDRFSAERTGGSVSTLTIQRTQQEDSAVYLCASSLDWDRRAFFGQGTRLTVV.